The present T cell receptor beta chain was sequenced within a study of T cell repertoires in cytomegalovirus infection. The count of this clonotype is one. The junction shows a germline mismatch at one end, possibly a read error. Using its own MiXCR run on the reads, TCRdb lists one record per CDR3 protein. The repertoire holds about 260,000 distinct CDR3 sequences, approximately 10% seen once, with about 14% in the top ten. Germline V gene data show CDR1 as SGHRS and CDR2 as YFSETQ. The CDR3 sequence is 15 residues long. The receptor was isolated from a human donor in good health (CMV status not recorded). Some clones in this sample may be carry-over from other donors' samples. The genes are TRBV5-1 and TRBJ2-1; 12 nucleotides align to TRBD1. The specimen was PBMCs. CDR3 in amino acids: CARSLAGTGGDEQFF. CDR3 nucleotide sequence: TGCGCCAGAAGCTTGGCCGGGACAGGGGGCGATGAGCAGTTCTTC.